A selection of T cell receptor beta chains follows, all from one sample in a study of cytomegalovirus exposure and HLA in healthy donors. The data were produced by immunoSEQ multiplex PCR, yet TCRdb's version contains in-frame clones alone and is incomplete. This table holds 65,000 to 90,000 clones, approximately 79% found once. The sequencing sample was made of PBMCs. The receptors stem from a man aged 25 to 40 in good health and CMV-seronegative. Each CDR3 is given with its conserved first and last residue.

>TRBV7-6|TRBJ1-3
CASSLSGGPGNTIYF
>TRBV6-1|TRBJ1-1
CASSEVSRDTEAFF
>TRBV19|TRBJ2-7
CASSAGQGFEQYF
>TRBV6-5|TRBJ1-1
CASTEQAGPGKTFF
>TRBV6-4|TRBJ1-5
CASSDSIEYGTGQGIGNQPQHF
>TRBV28|TRBJ1-1
CASSLRQTSNTEAFF
>TRBV7-9|TRBJ1-2
CASSLMRADGYTF
>TRBV27|TRBJ2-2
CASSPPGQVTGELFF
>TRBV29-1|TRBJ1-4
CSSTGDGDEKLFF
>TRBV6-5|TRBJ1-2
CASSYAGGGGYTF
>TRBV2|TRBJ1-4
CASSDIIQGAREKLFF
>TRBV11-2|TRBJ2-7
CASSLEVYEQYF
>TRBV6-1|TRBJ2-5
CASTSRQPTKTQYF
>TRBV7-9|TRBJ1-2
CASNHRDYKRSNYGYTF
>TRBV18|TRBJ1-1
CASSLRVEAFF
>TRBV27|TRBJ2-5
CASLSPTGKAPPQETQYF
>TRBV18|TRBJ1-2
CASSPPSSYGYTF
>TRBV5-1|TRBJ2-7
CASSFTPGTEEEQYF
>TRBV13|TRBJ1-3
CASEQGGNGNTIYF
>TRBV4-3|TRBJ2-7
CASSQDPSGGPNEQYF
>TRBV5-1|TRBJ1-1
CASSLDGREASEAFF
>TRBV28|TRBJ2-7
CASSLYPVYEQYF
>TRBV6-5|TRBJ2-5
CASRPSSGSETQYF
>TRBV10-3|TRBJ2-3
CAIQAIDTQYF
>TRBV5-1|TRBJ1-5
CASKTGDNQPQHF
>TRBV6-5|.
CASGISGGTYEQYF
>TRBV4-1|TRBJ2-7
CASSQAPGSQPEQYF
>TRBV18|TRBJ2-1
CASSPGQGNYNEQFF
>TRBV7-9|TRBJ2-5
CASSSDRGETQYF
>TRBV11-3|TRBJ2-2
CASSLRGDAGELFF
>TRBV6-1|TRBJ2-7
CASRTGGSGGYEQYF
>TRBV7-2|TRBJ2-7
CASSPSYEQYF
>TRBV13|TRBJ2-1
CASSPQDSDSYNEQFF
>TRBV28|TRBJ2-1
CASSLPNPGLSYNEQFF
>TRBV9|TRBJ1-1
CASRALPAEAFF
>TRBV11-2|TRBJ1-1
CASSINRVEAFF
>TRBV27|TRBJ2-7
CASSLKASGSYEQYF
>TRBV28|TRBJ2-7
CASSLGSGRAEKAYEQYF
>TRBV4-1|TRBJ2-4
CASSQDLVTSHIQYF
>TRBV5-4|TRBJ2-2
CASSSGLGAGELFF
>TRBV19|TRBJ1-1
CASSTTTNTEAFF
>TRBV30|TRBJ1-2
CAWSLGRRDYGYPF
>TRBV27|TRBJ1-5
CASSGQPNQPQHF
>TRBV9|TRBJ2-7
CASSSSGGYSYEQYF
>TRBV30|TRBJ2-7
CAWTLTGIPYEQYF
>TRBV7-9|TRBJ2-1
CASSLFAGLSYNEQFF
>TRBV30|TRBJ2-7
CAWSEGGDYEQYF
>TRBV19|TRBJ1-1
CASSIDQGRTEAFF
>TRBV7-8|TRBJ1-2
CASSLASGGGYTF
>TRBV6-6|TRBJ2-3
CASSSSPDTQYF
>TRBV7-2|TRBJ1-2
CASSLLAGKYTF
>TRBV30|TRBJ2-7
CAWSRGSYEQYF
>TRBV30|TRBJ2-5
CAWSASISGQRKETQYF
>TRBV18|TRBJ1-1
CASSSRQGFQKNTEAFF
>TRBV7-8|TRBJ1-3
CASSLGQTYSGNTIYF
>TRBV5-1|TRBJ2-5
CARRGQGAWEQYF
>TRBV19|TRBJ2-7
CASSMDRVEEQYF
>TRBV28|TRBJ1-4
CASSMRDSPGSKLFF
>TRBV30|TRBJ1-6
CAWRDPGNYNSPLHF
>TRBV30|TRBJ2-3
CAWSPMGGTQYF